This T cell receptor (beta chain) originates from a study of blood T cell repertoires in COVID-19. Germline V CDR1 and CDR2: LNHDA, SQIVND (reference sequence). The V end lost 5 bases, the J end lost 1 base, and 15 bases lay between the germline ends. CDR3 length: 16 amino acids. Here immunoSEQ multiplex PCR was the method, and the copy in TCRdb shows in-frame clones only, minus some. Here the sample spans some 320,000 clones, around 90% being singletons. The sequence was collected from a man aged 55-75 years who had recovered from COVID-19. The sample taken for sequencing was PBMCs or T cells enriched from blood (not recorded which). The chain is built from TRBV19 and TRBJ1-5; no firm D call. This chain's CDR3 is CASSPARGRSNQPQHF. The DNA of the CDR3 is TGTGCCAGTAGTCCCGCCCGAGGCCGGAGCAATCAGCCCCAGCATTTT.